This T cell receptor beta chain was sequenced for a study of cytomegalovirus exposure and HLA in healthy donors. The CDR3 is made up of 16 amino acids. Germline V CDR1 and CDR2: LGHNA, YSLEER. With 3 bases clipped from V and 5 bases from J, the junction kept 3 bases outside the gene matches. 60 Vbeta and 13 Jbeta primers were used in PCR. Generated by immunoSEQ multiplex PCR, the TCRdb table keeps only in-frame clones and is missing some. The sample lists 75,000 to 90,000 clones; approximately 78% were seen once. J is TRBJ2-2 and V is TRBV4-3, with 13 nucleotides matching TRBD2. The TCR originated in a man in his forties or fifties in good health and CMV-seronegative. Sequenced sample: PBMCs. This CDR3 reads CASSQTLAGGTGELFF. DNA of the CDR3: TGCGCCAGCAGCCAGACACTAGCGGGAGGGACCGGGGAGCTGTTTTTT.